A single sample gave rise to the 19 T cell receptor beta chains below, sequenced in a study of CD8 T cells in ankylosing spondylitis. TCRdb used MiXCR to reprocess the 5' RACE reads, holding one entry per CDR3 protein. Counted here are 150,000 to 200,000 distinct CDR3 sequences, roughly 13% occurring once; the ten biggest clones make up about 10%. Sequencing input: blood, either unsorted or a sorted T cell fraction (not recorded which). These receptors were obtained from a female donor with ankylosing spondylitis or in good health (not recorded which).

A few counts support this clonotype. The genes are TRBV5-1 and TRBJ2-3, with D tentatively TRBD1 or TRBD2 (5 bases each). The germline V gene has CDR1 SGHRS and CDR2 YFSETQ. The V gene lost 0 bases and the J gene lost 7 bases, with 9 bases spanning the gap. The CDR3 sequence is 13 residues long. This CDR3 reads CASSLAGQNTQYF. DNA of the CDR3: TGCGCCAGCAGCTTGGCGGGGCAGAATACGCAGTATTTT. The full variable domain, in which reference TRBV5-1 and TRBJ2-3 provide the parts outside the CDR3, is KAGVTQTPRYLIKTRGQQVTLSCSPISGHRSVSWYQQTPGQGLQFLFEYFSETQRNKGNFPGRFSGRQFSNSRSEMNVSTLELGDSALYLCASSLAGQNTQYFGPGTRLTVL.

This clonotype was detected a few times. The chain links TRBV11-2 to TRBJ2-2; 7 positions agree with TRBD2. Germline CDR1 reads SGHAT; CDR2 reads FQNNGV. V lost 11 bases and J lost 5; bases outside the gene matches: 5. This CDR3 contains 12 residues. For the CDR3, the DNA is TGTGCCGCCGGCGGGGGAACCGGGGAGCTGTTTTTT. It is translated as CAAGGGTGELFF.

At least ten counts were recorded for this clonotype. The CDR3 region is CASSLGLAGVPYEQYF. CDR3 coding DNA: TGTGCCAGCAGCTTGGGACTAGCGGGAGTTCCCTACGAGCAGTACTTC. This rearrangement joins TRBV7-9 to TRBJ2-7; 14 nucleotides match TRBD2. Per the germline V gene, CDR1 is SEHNR and CDR2 is FQNEAQ (reference sequence). The CDR3 spans 16 residues. The ends lost 3 bases at V and 2 bases at J; junction bases unmatched: 3.

V is TRBV20-1 and J is TRBJ2-1; 9 nucleotides line up with TRBD2. CDR3 length equals 16 residues. CDR1 is DFQATT, CDR2 SNEGSKA, per germline (reference sequence). J lost 6 bases, V lost 1 base, and 10 bases had no gene match. The CDR3 protein is CSARAHTGLASNEQFF. The CDR3 DNA follows: TGCAGTGCTAGAGCGCATACGGGACTAGCCTCCAATGAGCAGTTCTTC.

This clonotype was recorded a few times. As DNA, the CDR3 is TGCAGTGCTAGTCACTGGGTGGGAAAGGATGAGCAGTTCTTC. Its protein product is CSASHWVGKDEQFF. The V and J genes are TRBV20-1 and TRBJ2-1; D ambiguous. V lost 3 bases and J 8 bases, leaving 17 bases between the germline ends. This CDR3 is 14 amino acids long. Per germline, CDR1 DFQATT and CDR2 SNEGSKA (reference sequence).

This clonotype was picked up a small number of times. V and J are TRBV9 and TRBJ2-2; the match to TRBD1 covers 8 bases. The germline gives CDR1 SGDLS, CDR2 YYNGEE. V dropped 4 bases and J dropped 3; count of bases not matched to a gene: 8. The CDR3 length is 16 residues. CDR3 loop: CASSPDRVGDTGELFF. The CDR3 DNA sequence: TGTGCCAGCAGCCCGGACAGGGTCGGCGACACCGGGGAGCTGTTTTTT.

On this clonotype: A much larger clone is a single base away; this may be a read error. The V gene is TRBV10-3, the J gene TRBJ2-7; 8 bases match TRBD1. This CDR3 has 14 residues. From germline, CDR1 is ENHRY and CDR2 SYGVKD. The V and J ends lost 8 bases and 0 bases, in that order; junction bases with no gene match: 6. The CDR3 DNA follows: TGTGCCATCGGTGTGGACAGGGACTCCTACGAGCAGTACTTC. Its protein is CAIGVDRDSYEQYF.

The chain carries TRBV5-1 and TRBJ2-2, with 9 positions matching TRBD2. V lost 2 bases to trimming and J lost 2 bases; unmatched junction nucleotides: 10. CDR3 length: 18 amino acids. Looked up from germline, CDR1 is SGHRS and CDR2 is YFSETQ. The CDR3 sequence: CASSFDLASGANTGELFF. In nucleotides, the CDR3 is TGCGCCAGCAGCTTTGACCTGGCTAGCGGGGCCAACACCGGGGAGCTGTTTTTT.

The V call is TRBV6-1, the J call TRBJ2-2; the match to TRBD1 covers 10 bases. Germline V lookup: CDR1 MNHNS, CDR2 SASEGT. The V gene end was trimmed by 6 bases and the J gene end by 5 bases; junction bases not matched to a gene: 3. This CDR3 is 14 amino acids long. The CDR3 sequence: CASRTDRGTGELFF. DNA of the CDR3: TGTGCCAGCAGGACGGACAGGGGGACCGGGGAGCTGTTTTTT.

Notes on this clonotype: A much larger clone sits a single nucleotide away, making a read error possible. No conserved phenylalanine or tryptophan is present at the end of the CDR3, so a read error is the likely explanation. V and J are TRBV11-2 and TRBJ1-1, with a possible D match to TRBD1 (6 bases). Trimming left V 8 bases short and J 10 bases short, with 20 bases between. Germline V gene data show CDR1 as SGHAT and CDR2 as FQNNGV. The CDR3 extends over 13 amino acids. The CDR3 nucleotides are TGTGCCAGCGACTTCACTGGGAGGGGGGGAGCTTTCCTT. Protein product: CASDFTGRGGAFL.

This clonotype was seen repeatedly, ten times or more. The chain couples TRBV24-1 to TRBJ2-7; TRBD1 might be the D (6 bases). Germline CDR1 reads KGHDR; CDR2 reads SFDVKD. There are 13 residues in the CDR3. V was shortened by 5 bases and J by 2 bases, with 9 bases between the two germline ends. CDR3 DNA sequence: TGTGCCACCAGTGCGGGACAAGCCTACGAGCAGTACTTC. It yields the protein CATSAGQAYEQYF.

This clonotype occurred many times. V is TRBV25-1 and J is TRBJ1-2; 7 nucleotides line up with TRBD1. Germline CDR1 and CDR2: MGHDK and SYGVNS. The CDR3 is made up of 14 amino acids. V gave up 3 bases and J gave up 2 bases; unmatched junction bases: 3. The CDR3: CASSEPGQNYGYTF. The CDR3 region has the DNA TGTGCCAGCAGTGAGCCGGGACAGAACTATGGCTACACCTTC.

This clonotype has a count of ten or more. The gene calls are TRBV12-3 or TRBV12-4 and TRBJ1-6; D is unclear. V shed 3 bases and J shed 6 bases, with 3 bases lying between them. This CDR3 has 12 residues. The CDR3 sequence: CASSFPNSPLHF. DNA of the CDR3: TGTGCCAGCAGTTTTCCTAATTCACCCCTCCACTTT.

J is TRBJ2-5 and V is TRBV18, with 8 nucleotides matching TRBD1. The CDR3 totals 16 residues. Trimming removed 3 bases from V and 3 bases from J; junction bases left unmatched: 9. Germline V gives CDR1 KGHSH, CDR2 LQKENI. CDR3 sequence: CASSPFMADREETQYF. DNA for the CDR3: TGTGCCAGCTCACCTTTCATGGCGGACAGGGAAGAGACCCAGTACTTC.

The rearrangement links TRBV7-2 to TRBJ2-7; either TRBD1 or TRBD2 may supply D (6 bases each). The germline gives CDR1 SGHTA, CDR2 FQGNSA. V lost 2 bases, J lost 5 bases, and 13 bases lay in between. The CDR3 totals 14 residues. The CDR3 nucleotides read TGTGCCAGCAGCTTATTACGGGGGCCCAACGAGCAGTACTTC. Its translation: CASSLLRGPNEQYF.

This clonotype came up many times. The chain carries TRBV20-1 and TRBJ2-7; D is undetermined. The CDR3 consists of 11 residues. Trimming cost V 1 base and J 3 bases, with 4 bases left between them. CDR1 is DFQATT, CDR2 SNEGSKA, per germline (reference sequence). For the CDR3, the DNA is TGCAGTGCTAGAGGGGTCTACGAGCAGTACTTC. As protein: CSARGVYEQYF.

This clonotype was seen at least ten times. The CDR3 here is CASSYRGGDKNIQYF. CDR3 in DNA: TGTGCCAGCAGTTACCGGGGGGGGGACAAAAACATTCAGTACTTC. The chain carries TRBV6-5 and TRBJ2-4, with TRBD2 matching over 8 bases. V trimming: 2 bases; J trimming: 3 bases; junction bases outside the gene matches: 3. The CDR3 has 15 amino acids. Per germline, CDR1 MNHEY and CDR2 SVGAGI.

This chain uses TRBV12-3 or TRBV12-4 with TRBJ2-1, with 7 bases identical to TRBD2. The V and J ends lost 7 bases and 10 bases, in that order; junction bases with no gene match: 13. The CDR3 loop spans 14 amino acids. CDR3 protein: CASISNLGGTEQFF. The CDR3 DNA is TGTGCCAGCATTTCTAATTTGGGGGGGACCGAGCAGTTCTTC.

Turning to this clonotype: With a much larger clone just one base away, this may be a read error. The V and J genes are TRBV20-1 and TRBJ1-1, with 7 bases lining up with TRBD1. This CDR3 has 14 amino acids. Germline V gene sequence: CDR1 DFQATT, CDR2 SNEGSKA (reference sequence). DNA for the CDR3: TGCAATGCTAGACCTACTACAGGGGACACTGAAGCTTTCTTT. Its translation: CNARPTTGDTEAFF.